Listed here are 9 T cell receptor beta chains from one sample, sequenced in a study of identifying expanded T cells in peripheral blood. Clones were read by immunoSEQ multiplex PCR, and TCRdb kept only the in-frame ones, dropping some. The sample comprises over 100,000 clones, approximately 89% of which are singletons, and about 14% rests with the top ten. The sequenced sample consisted of blood. Source of these receptors: a person aged 18 to 75 in good health.

The V gene is TRBV7-9, the J gene TRBJ2-6; no clear D gene. The V gene's germline CDR1 is SEHNR and CDR2 FQNEAQ (reference sequence). The V and J ends lost 2 bases and 2 bases respectively, with 7 bases between them. CDR3 length: 15 amino acids. CDR3 sequence reads: CASSLYQAGANVLTF. The CDR3 nucleotides are TGTGCCAGCAGCTTATATCAGGCTGGGGCCAACGTCCTGACTTTC.

The chain has TRBV28 and TRBJ2-7, with D possibly TRBD2 on 6 matching bases. The length of the CDR3 is 13 residues. V was shortened by 10 bases and J by 3 bases, with 16 bases between the two germline ends. Germline V gene sequence: CDR1 MDHEN, CDR2 SYDVKM. In DNA, the CDR3 is TGTGCCACCCGAAGGAGGGATTTCTACGAGCAGTACTTC. Its protein is CATRRRDFYEQYF.

This chain joins TRBV19 and TRBJ1-2; D call uncertain. V gave up 5 bases and J gave up 4 bases, with 17 bases separating them. Germline CDR1 is LNHDA and CDR2 is SQIVND (reference sequence). The length of the CDR3 is 15 residues. This chain's CDR3 is CASSPPGYHPYGYTF. The CDR3 DNA follows: TGTGCCAGTAGTCCCCCGGGGTACCACCCCTATGGCTACACCTTC.

The CDR3 nucleotides are TGTGCCAGTAGAGATAGGACAGGGACGAACACTGAAGCTTTCTTT. Translation: CASRDRTGTNTEAFF. The rearrangement joins TRBV19 to TRBJ1-1; 8 bases line up with TRBD1. Germline loops: CDR1 LNHDA, CDR2 SQIVND (reference sequence). Trimming at V came to 6 bases and at J to 1 base, leaving 7 bases not matched to a gene. The CDR3 runs to 15 residues.

The CDR3 nucleotides are TGTGCCAGCTCAGCAGGACAGGGGAGCTCCTACGAGCAGTACTTC. Protein sequence: CASSAGQGSSYEQYF. This chain joins TRBV18 and TRBJ2-7, with TRBD1 identical over 9 bases. Germline V lookup: CDR1 KGHSH, CDR2 LQKENI. V lost 5 bases to trimming and J lost 0 bases; unmatched junction nucleotides: 5. The CDR3 is 15 amino acids.

J is TRBJ2-3 and V is TRBV7-2, with a possible D match to TRBD2 (6 bases). Trimming left V 3 bases short and J 6 bases short, with 10 bases between. This CDR3 has 13 amino acids. Germline lookup yields CDR1 SGHTA and CDR2 FQGNSA. This chain's CDR3 is CASSFSGWDTQYF. The CDR3 DNA sequence: TGTGCCAGCAGCTTTAGCGGCTGGGATACGCAGTATTTT. Filled out from reference TRBV7-2 and TRBJ2-3, the complete variable domain reads GAGVSQSPSNKVTEKGKDVELRCDPISGHTALYWYRQSLGQGLEFLIYFQGNSAPDKSGLPSDRFSAERTGGSVSTLTIQRTQQEDSAVYLCASSFSGWDTQYFGPGTRLTVL.

The CDR3 here is CASSSTTNTEAFF. CDR3 bases: TGTGCCAGCAGTTCTACAACGAACACTGAAGCTTTCTTT. V usage is TRBV28 and J usage is TRBJ1-1; D is unclear. The CDR3 totals 13 residues. Trimming left V 4 bases short and J 1 base short, with 7 bases between. Germline V gene sequence: CDR1 MDHEN, CDR2 SYDVKM.

The chain carries TRBV29-1 and TRBJ2-5, with 7 bases identical to TRBD2. Unmatched junction bases numbered 5, after V lost 5 bases and J lost 2 bases. The CDR3 has 13 residues. The V gene's germline CDR1 is SQVTM and CDR2 ANQGSEA. CDR3 DNA sequence: TGCAGCGTTCGGGAGCGGGGACAAGAGACCCAGTACTTC. The encoded protein is CSVRERGQETQYF.

CDR3 sequence: CASSSLSTGQPQHF. The CDR3 coding sequence is TGTGCCAGCAGTTCCCTCTCGACAGGCCAGCCCCAGCATTTT. This chain links TRBV28 with TRBJ1-5, with D tentatively TRBD1 (6 bases). The CDR3 extends over 14 amino acids. Germline V gene sequence: CDR1 MDHEN, CDR2 SYDVKM. V was pared by 4 bases and J by 7 bases, with 14 bases between.